This section outlines one T cell receptor (beta chain) sequence together with its context. The donor cohort consisted entirely of Caucasian adults residing in Nashville, Tennessee. The data were obtained in a study of shared clonotypes between healthy human individuals. The data were produced by immunoSEQ multiplex PCR, yet TCRdb's version contains in-frame clones alone and is incomplete. The table shows 2,500,000 or so clones, with approximately 94% occurring only once. The sequenced sample consisted of naive CD4+ T cells sorted from blood. The sample's subset: CD45RA+ positively selected. This clonotype originated in a man in his late teens or twenties in good health.

CDR3 sequence: CASSSVPSSGANVLTF. The CDR3 DNA follows: TGTGCCAGCAGCTCGGTCCCGAGCTCTGGGGCCAACGTCCTGACTTTC. This chain joins TRBV7-2 and TRBJ2-6; D is undetermined. V was trimmed by 4 bases and J by 0 bases, leaving 10 bases between them. CDR3 length: 16 residues. Germline V gene lookup returns CDR1 SGHTA and CDR2 FQGNSA.